This TCR beta chain was obtained from a study of T-cell reconstitution after alpha-beta-depleted transplantation in children. This clonotype has at least ten counts. The authors prepared the TCRbeta library with unique molecular identifiers. From the PCR reads, TCRdb called clonotypes with MiXCR, one entry per CDR3 protein. The sample lists roughly 300,000 distinct CDR3 sequences, 9.5% to 10% occurring once. With 2 bases clipped from V and 5 bases from J, the junction kept 7 bases outside the gene matches. The germline V gene encodes CDR1 MNHEY and CDR2 SMNVEV (reference sequence). The CDR3 totals 15 residues.

The specimen comprised PBMCs from the stem cell graft donor, sampled from the stem cell graft. The chain links TRBV27 to TRBJ1-1; TRBD1 aligns across 8 bases. The origin of this receptor is a human donor who donated a stem cell graft to a child with SCID. DNA for the CDR3: TGTGCCAGCAGTTTAGACAGGGGAGGTAGGACTGAAGCTTTCTTT. Translation: CASSLDRGGRTEAFF.